Presented here are 20 T cell receptor beta chains from one specimen sequenced in a study of molecular identifiers for immune sequencing clone quantification. TCRdb re-called the PCR reads with MiXCR, one entry per CDR3 protein. This table has about 640,000 distinct CDR3 sequences, about 20% appearing once. Sample: naive CD8+ T cells from blood, with Jurkat cell RNA spiked in. Described subset: FACS-sorted CD8+CD4-CCR7+CD45RA+ naive T cells. These receptors originate from a human donor in good health. Some libraries in this study had Jurkat cell RNA spiked in.

This clonotype was picked up a small number of times. The chain links TRBV28 to TRBJ2-7; the D call may be TRBD1 or TRBD2 (5 bases each). Trimming took off 8 bases at V and 1 base at J, with 12 bases between the two ends. The CDR3 runs 13 residues. Germline V CDR1 and CDR2: MDHEN, SYDVKM. Written as DNA, the CDR3 is TGTGCCAGCTTCGGGACGGAATCCTACGAGCAGTACTTC. Amino acids: CASFGTESYEQYF.

Turning to this clonotype: A much larger clone lies one base from this, so it may be a read error. The chain uses TRBV7-9 and TRBJ2-7, with D possibly being TRBD1 or TRBD2 (5 bases each). This CDR3 spans 17 amino acids. Trimming pared 0 bases from V and 6 bases from J, leaving 21 bases between. Per germline, CDR1 SEHNR and CDR2 FQNEAQ (reference sequence). CDR3 sequence reads: CASSLAQFGEFGGEQYF. The CDR3 region has the DNA TGTGCCAGCAGCTTAGCTCAGTTCGGAGAGTTTGGGGGCGAGCAGTACTTC.

The chain has TRBV6-2 or TRBV6-3 and TRBJ2-1; D unclear. V lost 6 bases and J lost 0, with 12 bases in between. The germline CDR1 and CDR2 sequences are MNHEY and SVGEGT. The CDR3 is made up of 15 amino acids. Here the CDR3 reads CASRADVSSYNEQFF. Written as DNA, the CDR3 is TGTGCCAGCAGGGCGGACGTTAGCTCCTACAATGAGCAGTTCTTC.

At least ten counts were recorded for this clonotype. This chain links TRBV12-3 or TRBV12-4 with TRBJ2-7, with 14 bases identical to TRBD2. The V segment lost 2 bases and the J segment 6 bases; nucleotides outside the gene matches: 12. The CDR3 sequence is 18 residues long. The CDR3 sequence: CASSLWGTSGSLAAEQYF. In nucleotides, the CDR3 is TGTGCCAGCAGTTTATGGGGGACTAGCGGGAGCCTTGCGGCCGAGCAGTACTTC.

This clonotype was recorded many times. This chain links TRBV6-6 with TRBJ2-1; D unclear. V lost 0 bases and J lost 7, with 7 bases in between. Germline V lookup: CDR1 MNHNY, CDR2 SVGAGI (reference sequence). CDR3 length equals 13 residues. CDR3: CASSYSIGNEQFF. The CDR3 nucleotides are TGTGCCAGCAGTTACTCGATCGGGAATGAGCAGTTCTTC.

The rearrangement links TRBV7-2 to TRBJ2-1, with TRBD2 matching 7 bases. Per germline, CDR1 SGHTA and CDR2 FQGNSA. J lost 4 bases, V lost 1 base, and 4 bases had no gene match. This CDR3 is 15 amino acids long. DNA of the CDR3: TGTGCCAGCAGCTTAGGATCAGCGGGGTACAATGAGCAGTTCTTC. It is translated as CASSLGSAGYNEQFF.

In regard to this clonotype: Being one base from a much bigger clone, this may be a read error. The J gene is TRBJ2-1, the V gene TRBV29-1; TRBD2 matches 7 bases. Germline V CDR1 and CDR2: SQVTM, ANQGSEA. The CDR3 has 14 amino acids. V dropped 2 bases and J dropped 5; count of bases not matched to a gene: 6. CDR3 in DNA: TGCAGCGTTGAATGGCGGGGGACCCACAATGAGCAGTTCTTC. It encodes CSVEWRGTHNEQFF.

The chain joins TRBV4-3 to TRBJ2-4, with D possibly being TRBD1 (6 bases). Per the germline V gene, CDR1 is LGHNA and CDR2 is YSLEER. Trimming cost V 0 bases and J 9 bases, with 12 bases left between them. The CDR3 length is 14 residues. The CDR3: CASSQDRQGSIQYF. CDR3 sequence (DNA): TGCGCCAGCAGCCAAGATCGCCAGGGGAGCATTCAGTACTTC.

Note on this clonotype: A much bigger clone sits one base away, suggesting this may be a read error. This chain links TRBV7-9 with TRBJ1-1; D is undetermined. From germline, CDR1 is SEHNR and CDR2 FQNEAQ (reference sequence). The CDR3 totals 12 residues. V was pared by 5 bases and J by 7 bases, with 11 bases between. CDR3 residues: CASSPGRFEAFF. The CDR3, as DNA: TGTGCCAGCAGCCCAGGACGTTTTGAAGCTTTCTTT.

The V and J genes are TRBV5-4 and TRBJ1-2; D is unclear. Germline V gene lookup returns CDR1 SGHNT and CDR2 YYREEE (reference sequence). This CDR3 contains 15 residues. V was shortened by 3 bases and J by 4 bases, with 16 bases between the two germline ends. The CDR3 DNA is TGTGCCAGCAGCTCGGTTAGCGCCCCCCTCTATGGCTACACCTTC. Translation: CASSSVSAPLYGYTF.

The count of this clonotype is one. A much larger clone sits a single nucleotide away, making a read error possible. The chain employs TRBV12-3 or TRBV12-4 and TRBJ2-5; 14 nucleotides align to TRBD2. The CDR3 extends over 17 amino acids. CDR3 DNA sequence: TGTGCCATCAGTCCGGGGACTAGCGGGAGTTCATGGGGAGCCCAGTACTTC. This gives the protein CAISPGTSGSSWGAQYF.

As to this clonotype: With a much larger clone just one base away, this may be a read error. Because it lacks the conserved phenylalanine or tryptophan at the end, this CDR3 is likely a read error. The chain employs TRBV20-1 and TRBJ2-7; tentative D call: TRBD2 (6 bases). The CDR3 consists of 15 residues. Germline-derived CDR1 and CDR2 are DFQATT and SNEGSKA (reference sequence). Trimming removed 0 bases at V and 2 bases at J, with 14 bases between. The CDR3 coding sequence is TGCAGTGCTAGAGATTCGCCTAGCGCAACCTACGAGCAGTACCTC. As protein: CSARDSPSATYEQYL.

This clonotype was seen at least ten times. The genes are TRBV5-1 and TRBJ2-5; the match to TRBD1 covers 7 bases. Trimming took 3 bases from V and 2 from J; bases not matched to a gene: 4. This CDR3 is 14 amino acids long. Germline lookup yields CDR1 SGHRS and CDR2 YFSETQ. The CDR3 bases are TGCGCCAGCAGCTGGCCGGGACAGCAAGAGACCCAGTACTTC. Translation gives CASSWPGQQETQYF. The full variable domain, in which reference TRBV5-1 and TRBJ2-5 provide the parts outside the CDR3, is KAGVTQTPRYLIKTRGQQVTLSCSPISGHRSVSWYQQTPGQGLQFLFEYFSETQRNKGNFPGRFSGRQFSNSRSEMNVSTLELGDSALYLCASSWPGQQETQYFGPGTRLLVL.

This clonotype was counted a single time. This could be a read error, since a much larger clone is one nucleotide away. The genes are TRBV5-6 and TRBJ1-1; D ambiguous. Germline CDR1 reads SGHDT; CDR2 reads YYEEEE. The CDR3 totals 14 residues. The CDR3 spells CASSLDSLNTKAFF. The CDR3 DNA reads as TGTGCCAGCAGCTTGGACAGCCTGAACACTAAAGCTTTCTTT.

To note about this clonotype: As the CDR3 is not closed by the conserved phenylalanine or tryptophan, this likely results from a read error. The CDR3 coding sequence is TGCAGTGCCTCCGGGACTCAAACCTACGAGCAGTACTCC. Encoded protein: CSASGTQTYEQYS. The chain recombines TRBV20-1 with TRBJ2-7; a weak D match, TRBD2 (6 bases). CDR1 and CDR2 from the germline V gene are DFQATT and SNEGSKA (reference sequence). The CDR3 is 13 residues long. The V gene lost 6 bases and the J gene lost 2 bases, with 14 bases spanning the gap.

Details on this clonotype: Its ends do not fully match the called genes, so a read error is possible. The chain has TRBV4-2 and TRBJ2-2, with D perhaps matching TRBD1 (5 bases). Germline CDR1 and CDR2: LGHNA and YNFKEQ. CDR3 length: 17 amino acids. CDR3: CASSQDLWGANAGELFF. As DNA, the CDR3 is TGTGCCAGCAGCCAAGATCTTTGGGGCGCGAACGCCGGGGAGCTGTTTTTT.

Regarding this clonotype: A single base separates this from a much larger clone, so it may be a read error. The genes are TRBV19 and TRBJ2-7, with D perhaps TRBD1 or TRBD2 (5 bases each). Germline CDR1 LNHDA, CDR2 SQIVND (reference sequence). Trimming took off 2 bases at V and 3 bases at J, with 8 bases between the two ends. The CDR3 is 13 amino acids. CDR3 sequence: CASSILGGYEQYF. CDR3 coding DNA: TGTGCCAGTAGTATACTTGGGGGCTACGAGCAGTACTTC.

This clonotype was seen only a few times. V and J are TRBV27 and TRBJ1-2, with 10 bases identical to TRBD1. The germline V gene has CDR1 MNHEY and CDR2 SMNVEV (reference sequence). V lost 9 bases to trimming and J lost 8 bases; unmatched junction nucleotides: 24. The CDR3 spans 18 residues. The CDR3 coding sequence is TGTGCCAGTTACAACGGCCGGGACAGGGGAGGGGAGTGGGGAGGCTACACCTTC. It yields the protein CASYNGRDRGGEWGGYTF.

This chain joins TRBV5-3 and TRBJ2-3; a weak D match, TRBD1 (5 bases). TRBV5-3 belongs to the ORF category, with a function that is uncertain. The CDR3 is 12 residues long. Trimming pared 7 bases from V and 4 bases from J, leaving 10 bases between. CDR3 DNA: TGTGCCAGACAGGACAAAGCAGATACGCAGTATTTT. Its translation is CARQDKADTQYF.

The table lists this clonotype with many counts. The gene calls are TRBV2 and TRBJ1-2, with 9 bases matching TRBD1. The CDR3 runs to 13 residues. J gave up 3 bases and V 4 bases, and 0 bases lay outside the gene matches. Germline loops: CDR1 SNHLY, CDR2 FYNNEI. CDR3 residues: CASSGDRDYGYTF. The CDR3 coding sequence is TGTGCCAGCAGTGGGGACAGGGACTATGGCTACACCTTC.